Here is one TCR beta chain with its context. Its antigen remains unknown. The data derive from a study of shared clonotypes between healthy human individuals. Study-level findings and limits: How much donors shared clonotypes was expected to be affected by sequencing depth. Clonotypes that were shared across a handful of donors made up about 4.5% of naive CD4 clonotypes.

Running of the assay took place at deep level. Each subset's genomic DNA was shared equally among a number of immunoSEQ plates. The method was immunoSEQ multiplex PCR; TCRdb's version includes in-frame clones alone and lacks a portion of them. There are millions of clones in the sample; approximately 95% occur only once, and 0.39% lies in the top ten. The sequence derives from a young man in good health. Some clones in this sample may be carry-over from other donors' samples. The sequenced material came from naive CD4+ T cells from PBMCs. The sample's subset: CD45RA+ positively selected.

The CDR3 nucleotides read TGTGCCAGCAGTGAGAAGGTAGCGGGAGGGTCCCTCTACAATGAGCAGTTCTTC. It specifies CASSEKVAGGSLYNEQFF. The chain carries TRBV6-1 and TRBJ2-1, with 11 nucleotides matching TRBD2. V lost 3 bases to trimming and J lost 3 bases; unmatched junction nucleotides: 10. CDR3 length equals 18 residues. Per germline, CDR1 MNHNS and CDR2 SASEGT.